This passage covers 3 T cell receptor beta chains from one sample sequenced in a study of T-cell memory formation after mild COVID-19. TCRdb fed the 5' RACE reads into MiXCR, producing one record per CDR3 protein. The sample lists 150,000 to 200,000 distinct CDR3 sequences, around 13% occurring once. The specimen sequenced was PBMCs or a T cell subset sorted from them (not recorded which). The receptors derive from a man younger than 35 who had mild COVID-19 (a few samples of this study predate the infection). Cell type and time point are not known.

This clonotype appeared a single time. This chain joins TRBV9 and TRBJ1-4; TRBD1 aligns across 11 bases. J was trimmed by 5 bases and V by 3 bases; bases with no gene match: 9. Per germline, CDR1 SGDLS and CDR2 YYNGEE. The CDR3 is made up of 17 amino acids. The CDR3 DNA follows: TGTGCCAGCAGCGCAGGATTTGGGACAGGGGGAAATGAAAAACTGTTTTTT. Protein product: CASSAGFGTGGNEKLFF.

The V gene is TRBV7-2, the J gene TRBJ2-7; the match to TRBD1 covers 7 bases. Germline CDR1 reads SGHTA; CDR2 reads FQGNSA. J was trimmed by 1 base and V by 5 bases; bases with no gene match: 5. The CDR3 is 14 residues long. This CDR3 is CASSLMTGSYEQYV. The CDR3 nucleotides read TGTGCCAGCAGCCTCATGACAGGGTCCTACGAGCAGTACGTC.

The sample holds a few counts of this clonotype. V is TRBV7-2 and J is TRBJ1-2, with 9 positions matching TRBD1. This CDR3 region has 15 residues. Germline CDR1 and CDR2: SGHTA and FQGNSA. Germline trimming cut 2 bases from V and 3 bases from J; bases unmatched to any gene: 4. The DNA for the CDR3 is TGTGCCAGCAGCTTAAGGACAGGGGAGGACTATGGCTACACCTTC. This encodes CASSLRTGEDYGYTF. The whole variable domain, remainder taken from reference TRBV7-2 and TRBJ1-2, is GAGVSQSPSNKVTEKGKDVELRCDPISGHTALYWYRQSLGQGLEFLIYFQGNSAPDKSGLPSDRFSAERTGGSVSTLTIQRTQQEDSAVYLCASSLRTGEDYGYTFGSGTRLTVV.